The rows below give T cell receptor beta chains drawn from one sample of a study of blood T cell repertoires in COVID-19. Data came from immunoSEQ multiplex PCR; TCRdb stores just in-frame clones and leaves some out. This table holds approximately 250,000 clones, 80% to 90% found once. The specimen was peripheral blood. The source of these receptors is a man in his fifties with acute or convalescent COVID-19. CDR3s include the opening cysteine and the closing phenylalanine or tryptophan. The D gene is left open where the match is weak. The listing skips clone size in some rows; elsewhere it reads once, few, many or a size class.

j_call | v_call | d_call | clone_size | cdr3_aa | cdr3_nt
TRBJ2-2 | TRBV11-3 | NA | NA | CASSSRGNLNIGELFF | TGTGCCAGCAGTTCGAGGGGGAATTTAAACATCGGGGAGCTGTTTTTT
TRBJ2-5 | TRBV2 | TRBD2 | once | CASSEAGGGGETQYF | TGTGCCAGCAGTGAAGCCGGGGGGGGCGGCGAGACCCAGTACTTC
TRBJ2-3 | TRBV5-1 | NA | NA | CASSQDRTDTQYF | TGCGCCAGCAGCCAAGACAGGACAGATACGCAGTATTTT
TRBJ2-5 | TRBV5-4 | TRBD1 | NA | CASSTTDREQETQYF | TGTGCCAGCAGCACTACAGACAGGGAACAAGAGACCCAGTACTTC
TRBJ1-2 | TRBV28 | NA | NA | CASSTWASDYGYTF | TGTGCCAGCAGTACCTGGGCCTCAGACTATGGCTACACCTTC
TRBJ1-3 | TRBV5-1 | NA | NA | CASSLQGTSGNTIYF | TGCGCCAGCAGCCTCCAAGGGACTTCTGGAAACACCATATATTTT
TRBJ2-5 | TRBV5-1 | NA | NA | CASSYPELGLETQYF | TGCGCCAGCAGCTACCCAGAACTGGGGCTAGAGACCCAGTACTTC
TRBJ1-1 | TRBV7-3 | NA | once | CASSPGQMNTEAFF | TGTGCCAGCAGCCCCGGACAGATGAACACTGAAGCTTTCTTT
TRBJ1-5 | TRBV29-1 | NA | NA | CSVVEDTLYQPQHF | TGCAGCGTTGTAGAGGACACCCTCTATCAGCCCCAGCATTTT
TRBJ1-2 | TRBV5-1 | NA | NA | CASSQQGASIDGYTF | TGCGCCAGCAGCCAACAGGGCGCCTCGATAGATGGCTACACCTTC
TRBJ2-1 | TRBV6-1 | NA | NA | CASSEDFGGSNEQFF | TGTGCCAGCAGTGAAGATTTTGGAGGGAGTAATGAGCAGTTCTTC
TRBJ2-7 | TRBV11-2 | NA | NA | CASRAVGGTAEQYF | TGTGCCAGCAGGGCGGTCGGGGGAACTGCCGAGCAGTACTTC
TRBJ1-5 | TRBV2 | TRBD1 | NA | CASWGQDNQPQHF | TGTGCCAGCTGGGGACAGGATAATCAGCCCCAGCATTTT
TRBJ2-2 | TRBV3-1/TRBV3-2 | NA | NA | CASSQATGELFF | TGTGCCAGCAGCCAGGCCACCGGGGAGCTGTTTTTT
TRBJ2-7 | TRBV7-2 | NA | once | CASSLVSHYEQYF | TGTGCCAGCAGCTTAGTGTCACACTACGAGCAGTACTTC
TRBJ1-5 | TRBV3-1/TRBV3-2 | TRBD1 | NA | CASSHRQGASSNQPQHF | TGTGCCAGCAGCCACAGACAGGGGGCCTCTAGCAATCAGCCCCAGCATTTT
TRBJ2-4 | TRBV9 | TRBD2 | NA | CASSATSGGGVNIQYF | TGTGCCAGCAGCGCGACTAGCGGGGGGGGTGTGAACATTCAGTACTTC
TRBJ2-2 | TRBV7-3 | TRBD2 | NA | CAVSSGSNTGELFF | TGTGCCGTCAGTAGCGGGAGTAACACCGGGGAGCTGTTTTTT
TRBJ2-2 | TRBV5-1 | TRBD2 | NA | CASSMGLAGTGELFF | TGCGCCAGCAGCATGGGACTAGCCGGGACCGGGGAGCTGTTTTTT
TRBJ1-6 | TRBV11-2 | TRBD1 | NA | CASSLVGDRGYNNSPLHF | TGTGCCAGCAGCCTAGTGGGGGACAGGGGGTATAATAATTCACCCCTCCACTTT
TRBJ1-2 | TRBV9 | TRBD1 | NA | CASSVGDRNYGYTF | TGTGCCAGCAGCGTAGGGGACAGAAACTATGGCTACACCTTC
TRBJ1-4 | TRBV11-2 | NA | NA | CASSPTGNRDHEKLFF | TGTGCCAGCAGCCCAACAGGAAACAGGGATCATGAAAAACTGTTTTTT
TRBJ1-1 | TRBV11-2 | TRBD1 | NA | CASSLAGGGTEAFF | TGTGCCAGCAGCTTAGCAGGGGGTGGAACTGAAGCTTTCTTT
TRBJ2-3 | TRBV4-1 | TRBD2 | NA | CASSQVSSGTSTDTQYF | TGCGCCAGCAGCCAAGTCAGTAGCGGGACTAGCACAGATACGCAGTATTTT
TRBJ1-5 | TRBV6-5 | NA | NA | CASSISLGALRPQHF | TGTGCCAGCAGTATTAGCCTTGGGGCTTTGCGGCCCCAGCATTTT
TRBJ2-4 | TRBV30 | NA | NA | CAWSPSGNIQYF | TGTGCCTGGAGTCCGAGTGGTAACATTCAGTACTTC
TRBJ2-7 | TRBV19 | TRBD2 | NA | CASRHGTSGRSSYEQYF | TGTGCCAGTAGACATGGGACTAGCGGGAGAAGCTCCTACGAGCAGTACTTC
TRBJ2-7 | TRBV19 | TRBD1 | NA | CASSIRQGSYEQYF | TGTGCCAGTAGTATTCGACAGGGCTCCTACGAGCAGTACTTC
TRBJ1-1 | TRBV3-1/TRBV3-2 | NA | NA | CASSSFRGRNTEAFF | TGTGCCAGCAGCTCCTTCAGAGGCAGGAACACTGAAGCTTTCTTT
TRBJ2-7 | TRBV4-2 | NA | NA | CASSQDPQGRYEQYF | TGTGCCAGCAGCCAAGACCCACAGGGTCGGTACGAGCAGTACTTC
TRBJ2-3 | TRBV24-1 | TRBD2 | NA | CASRAGGPRDTQYF | TGTGCCTCCCGAGCGGGAGGGCCGAGAGATACGCAGTATTTT
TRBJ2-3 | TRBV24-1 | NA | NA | CATSDTKAGLRTPRRDTQYF | TGTGCCACCAGTGATACTAAGGCGGGGTTGCGGACCCCCCGGAGAGATACGCAGTATTTT
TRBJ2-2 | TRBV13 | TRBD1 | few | CASRAGTGDTGELFF | TGTGCCAGCAGGGCCGGGACAGGGGACACCGGGGAGCTGTTTTTT
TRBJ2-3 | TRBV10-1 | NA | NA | CASSLTGDTQYF | TGCGCCAGCAGTTTGACGGGTGATACGCAGTATTTT
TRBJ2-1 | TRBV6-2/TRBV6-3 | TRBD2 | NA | CASSKPGTNLNNEQFF | TGTGCCAGCAGTAAACCAGGGACTAACCTAAACAATGAGCAGTTCTTC
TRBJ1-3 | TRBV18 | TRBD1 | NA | CASSPGQGAGNTIYF | TGTGCCAGCTCACCTGGACAGGGGGCTGGAAACACCATATATTTT
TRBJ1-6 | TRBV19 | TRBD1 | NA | CASSRGQEGNSPLHF | TGTGCCAGTAGCCGCGGACAGGAGGGGAATTCACCCCTCCACTTT
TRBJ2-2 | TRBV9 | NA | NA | CASSELASTGELFF | TGTGCCAGCAGCGAATTAGCGAGCACCGGGGAGCTGTTTTTT
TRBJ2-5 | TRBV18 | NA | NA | CASSPPARLETQYF | TGTGCCAGCTCCCCTCCCGCGCGGTTAGAGACCCAGTACTTC
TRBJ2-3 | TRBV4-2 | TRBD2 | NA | CASSQEPSGGSADTQYF | TGTGCCAGCAGCCAAGAGCCTAGCGGGGGGTCGGCAGATACGCAGTATTTT
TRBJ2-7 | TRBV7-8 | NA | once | CASSLSQGYEQYF | TGTGCCAGCAGCTTAAGTCAGGGTTACGAGCAGTACTTC
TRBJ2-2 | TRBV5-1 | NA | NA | CASSYRDTTTGELFF | TGCGCCAGCAGCTACCGGGACACAACCACCGGGGAGCTGTTTTTT
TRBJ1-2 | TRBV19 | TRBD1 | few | CASSIDRGTAYYGYTF | TGTGCCAGTAGTATAGATCGAGGGACAGCTTATTATGGCTACACCTTC
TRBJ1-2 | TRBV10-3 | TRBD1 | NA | CAISPGTGSYGYTF | TGTGCCATCAGTCCGGGGACAGGGAGCTATGGCTACACCTTC
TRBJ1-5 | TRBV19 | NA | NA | CASSMKAGIRFQPQHF | TGTGCCAGTAGTATGAAGGCAGGGATCCGTTTCCAGCCCCAGCATTTT
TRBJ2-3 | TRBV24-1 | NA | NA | CATSDFRSHTDTQYF | TGTGCCACCAGTGATTTCCGGTCCCACACAGATACGCAGTATTTT
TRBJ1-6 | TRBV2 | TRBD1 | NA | CARGRDRGNSPLHF | TGTGCCAGAGGACGGGACAGGGGGAATTCACCCCTCCACTTT
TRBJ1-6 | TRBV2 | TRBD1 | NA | CASRDRETSPLHF | TGTGCCAGCCGGGACAGGGAGACTTCACCCCTCCACTTT
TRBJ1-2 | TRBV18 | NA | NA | CASSPRISGSVTGTVNYGYTF | TGTGCCAGCTCACCACGAATTTCAGGGTCGGTTACTGGTACGGTAAACTATGGCTACACCTTC
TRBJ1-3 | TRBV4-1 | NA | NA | CASSQERAGVSGNTIYF | TGCGCCAGCAGCCAAGAGCGCGCAGGGGTATCTGGAAACACCATATATTTT
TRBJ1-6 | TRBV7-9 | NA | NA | CASSPGTTNSPLHF | TGTGCCAGCAGCCCCGGGACAACCAATTCACCCCTCCACTTT
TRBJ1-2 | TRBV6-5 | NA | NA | CASSYTRSGVLYTF | TGTGCCAGCAGTTACACTCGATCAGGGGTACTCTACACCTTC
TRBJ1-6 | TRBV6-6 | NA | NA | CASITGGSPLHF | TGTGCCAGCATCACGGGAGGTTCACCCCTCCACTTT
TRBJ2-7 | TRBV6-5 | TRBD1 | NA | CASSYSGTGPYEQYF | TGTGCCAGCAGTTACTCGGGGACAGGTCCCTACGAGCAGTACTTC
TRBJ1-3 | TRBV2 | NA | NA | CASSGSSGNTIYF | TGTGCCAGCAGTGGTAGCTCTGGAAACACCATATATTTT
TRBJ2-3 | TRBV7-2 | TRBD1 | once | CASSLGDRDTDTQYF | TGTGCCAGCAGCTTAGGAGACAGGGACACAGATACGCAGTATTTT
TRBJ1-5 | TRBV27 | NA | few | CASSPGGFQPQHF | TGTGCCAGCAGTCCTGGGGGCTTTCAGCCCCAGCATTTT
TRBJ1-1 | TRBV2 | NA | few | CASSSGHQNTEAFF | TGTGCCAGCAGTTCGGGACACCAGAACACTGAAGCTTTCTTT
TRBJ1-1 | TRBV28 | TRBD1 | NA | CASSLRGRAFF | TGTGCCAGCAGTTTGAGGGGGCGAGCTTTCTTT